These 8 T cell receptor beta chains were sequenced from one sample in a study of glioma-infiltrating T cells after dendritic cell vaccination. The method was immunoSEQ multiplex PCR; TCRdb's version includes in-frame clones alone and lacks a portion of them. The profile shows some 30,000 clones, around nine tenths of them singletons. The sample in question was blood, obtained before dendritic cell vaccination. These receptors were obtained from a human donor with glioblastoma.

The V call is TRBV11-2, the J call TRBJ2-1, with TRBD2 matching 7 bases. CDR3 length equals 15 residues. Germline values: CDR1 SGHAT, CDR2 FQNNGV. The V gene end was trimmed by 3 bases and the J gene end by 7 bases; junction bases not matched to a gene: 9. CDR3: CASSLTSLGQNEQFF. The CDR3 nucleotides read TGTGCCAGCAGCTTGACTAGCCTAGGGCAGAATGAGCAGTTCTTC. The whole variable domain, remainder taken from reference TRBV11-2 and TRBJ2-1, is EAGVAQSPRYKIIEKRQSVAFWCNPISGHATLYWYQQILGQGPKLLIQFQNNGVVDDSQLPKDRFSAERLKGVDSTLKIQPAKLEDSAVYLCASSLTSLGQNEQFFGPGTRLTVL.

The rearrangement uses TRBV6-5 and TRBJ2-7; 8 bases agree with TRBD2. There are 13 residues in the CDR3. J was trimmed by 7 bases and V by 6 bases; bases with no gene match: 8. Germline V gene sequence: CDR1 MNHEY, CDR2 SVGAGI. The CDR3 loop is CASSPDRGGEQYF. The CDR3 nucleotides are TGTGCCAGCAGCCCCGACCGGGGGGGAGAGCAGTACTTC.

The V and J genes are TRBV10-2 and TRBJ2-7; 11 bases line up with TRBD2. The trim removed 7 bases at V and 3 bases at J, leaving 11 bases unmatched. This CDR3 spans 16 amino acids. Germline V gene sequence: CDR1 WSHSY, CDR2 SAAADI. The CDR3 reads CASIGLAGQGRYEQYF. The CDR3 DNA sequence: TGCGCCAGCATCGGACTAGCGGGCCAGGGGCGCTACGAGCAGTACTTC.

The rearrangement joins TRBV7-2 to TRBJ2-5, with TRBD1 as a possible D gene (6 bases). CDR1 and CDR2 from the germline V gene are SGHTA and FQGNSA. The CDR3 loop spans 16 amino acids. The V and J ends lost 5 bases and 4 bases respectively, with 20 bases between them. The CDR3: CASSLLDFGTPETQYF. The CDR3 nucleotides read TGTGCCAGCAGCCTACTCGATTTTGGGACACCAGAGACCCAGTACTTC.

The chain carries TRBV5-1 and TRBJ2-7; D is possibly TRBD1 (5 bases). The germline V gene has CDR1 SGHRS and CDR2 YFSETQ. The CDR3 is 14 residues long. V dropped 0 bases and J dropped 2 bases, with 9 bases sitting between them. CDR3 coding DNA: TGCGCCAGCAGCTTGGGTGGCAGGGCCTACGAGCAGTACTTC. Encoded protein: CASSLGGRAYEQYF.

This clone was seen a handful of times. The chain couples TRBV6-1 to TRBJ2-1; 9 bases align to TRBD1. The CDR3 totals 13 residues. The junction had 6 bases not matched to a gene; V was cut back by 7 bases and J by 8 bases. In germline, CDR1 is MNHNS, CDR2 SASEGT. CDR3: CASTGTGLHEQFF. CDR3 DNA sequence: TGTGCCAGCACTGGGACAGGGTTGCATGAGCAGTTCTTC.

CDR3 region: CASSQDSWTWAGDFSYEQYF. CDR3 sequence (DNA): TGTGCCAGCAGCCAAGATAGTTGGACGTGGGCGGGGGACTTCTCCTACGAGCAGTACTTC. The genes are TRBV4-2 and TRBJ2-7, with 7 bases fitting TRBD2. Germline lookup yields CDR1 LGHNA and CDR2 YNFKEQ. V lost 0 bases to trimming and J lost 0 bases; unmatched junction nucleotides: 17. The CDR3 sequence is 20 residues long.

This clone was observed a single time. The V and J genes are TRBV7-2 and TRBJ2-3; D call uncertain. CDR1 and CDR2 (germline): SGHTA, FQGNSA. Deletions cut 2 bases from V and 3 bases from J, with 6 bases between. The CDR3 consists of 13 residues. CDR3 loop: CASSLIGTDTQYF. CDR3 nucleotide sequence: TGTGCCAGCAGCTTAATCGGGACAGATACGCAGTATTTT. Complete variable domain (other parts from reference TRBV7-2 and TRBJ2-3): GAGVSQSPSNKVTEKGKDVELRCDPISGHTALYWYRQSLGQGLEFLIYFQGNSAPDKSGLPSDRFSAERTGGSVSTLTIQRTQQEDSAVYLCASSLIGTDTQYFGPGTRLTVL.